This record covers a single T cell receptor (beta chain). Its recognized antigen is unknown. Within one base of it there is no much larger clone, and no base qualities were kept. Per the germline V gene (reference sequence), MNHEY is the CDR1 and SMNVEV is the CDR2. The junction shows trimming of 5 bases on V and 5 bases on J, plus 15 bases between the germline ends. The CDR3 sequence holds 15 residues, the cysteine and phenylalanine included. Left in the record is the CDR3 DNA by itself, 45 bases read in frame from the first base. The entry originates in a study of blood T cell repertoires in COVID-19 (dated by TCRdb to 2020 to 2021). A note on the overall study: Collaborator samples came from the United States, Italy and Spain and covered acute and convalescent phases of COVID-19. Subjects who had been exposed to COVID-19, were actively infected with it, or had recovered from it provided the deeply sampled blood TCRbeta repertoires that made up the dataset. Samples came from the ongoing ImmuneRACE study (first 160 participants) plus 1,254 subjects from 6 global collaborators. The material from the prospective study consisted of cDNA or gDNA derived from T cells, B-cell-depleted T cells, or PBMCs. A freely available public database, intended as a resource for researchers studying the immune response to SARS-CoV-2, is where the repertoires were released. HLA class I and class II types, where available, came from metadata supplied by the sample provider rather than from assay-based typing. A de-identified subject ID, COVID-19 status, age in years and sex were almost always included in the sample metadata. Paper-wide results and their limitations: How much clinical and demographic metadata was included differed by source and by participant, and the metadata was provided uncurated.

The immunoSEQ Assay, a bias-controlled multiplex PCR, was used to amplify TCRbeta CDR3 regions from genomic DNA. The original methods were these. The number of nucleated cells in each sample was estimated by amplification of reference gene primers within the assay. To quantify the absolute abundance of each unique TCRbeta CDR3 rearrangement, sequence reads were collapsed and filtered. Productive Simpson clonality was computed per sample as the square root of Simpson's diversity index over productive rearrangements. TCRdb took this table from immuneACCESS and kept in-frame rearrangements with V and J called. Such tables lack part of the clones; where checked against another copy, unresolved V genes explain under half of the gap, and the rest is unexplained. V, J and clone size reflect that table, while D and trimming were determined from the DNA. The sample includes approximately 170,000 clones, with 84% observed a single time. 9.5% to 15% of the sample rests with the top ten.

Enrolling through a virtual design, the prospective study's participants ranged in age from roughly 18 to 100 years and lived across 24 United States geographic areas. In the prospective study, cohorts were assigned on the basis of participant-reported clinical history obtained from a screening survey and a study questionnaire. Recovered participants in ImmuneRACE Cohort 3 were defined as having two consecutive negative NP/OP PCR tests, clearance from a healthcare professional, or resolution of symptoms. Mobile phlebotomists in the prospective study collected whole blood, serum and a nasopharyngeal or oropharyngeal swab from every participant. Prospective study participants could optionally give additional blood draws and questionnaires over a 2-month period. Prospective study blood samples were shipped either frozen or at room temperature before DNA extraction.

This sequence was found in a man aged 45-65 years who had recovered from COVID-19. Material: PBMCs or T cells enriched from blood (not recorded which). The sequence is built from TRBV27 and TRBJ1-4, with TRBD1 as a weak D call on 6 bases. The CDR3 sequence is CASSRGQKPNEKLFF. DNA sequence: TGTGCCAGCAGTCGAGGACAGAAACCCAATGAAAAACTGTTTTTT.